Given below is one TCR beta chain in context. This CDR3 is also generated by other DNA sequences in the sample. This sample is drawn from a study of shared clonotypes between healthy human individuals. Turning to the study itself: Each donor's CD4 naive and CD4 memory cells filled three plates apiece, CD8 naive two, and CD8 memory one.

Generated by immunoSEQ multiplex PCR, the TCRdb table keeps only in-frame clones and is missing some. This table holds about 2.4 million clones, over 85% found once. The junction had 5 bases not matched to a gene; V was cut back by 6 bases and J by 6 bases. This CDR3 spans 12 amino acids. Germline V gives CDR1 MNHNS, CDR2 SASEGT. The source of this sequence is a man between 18 and 29 years old in good health. Some clones in this sample may be carry-over from other donors' samples. The rearrangement joins TRBV6-1 to TRBJ2-7; 7 nucleotides align to TRBD2. What was sequenced was naive CD4+ T cells from PBMCs. Subset meaning: CD45RA+ positively selected. The DNA for the CDR3 is TGTGCCAGCAGACCCGGCGGGGGCGAGCAGTACTTC. Its translation: CASRPGGGEQYF.